The following is a TCR beta chain sequence with its context. Its antigen is not identified. Into CD45RA+ naive and CD45RA-negative memory subsets, the CD4+ cells were split. An approximately 210 ng quantity of DNA, 25,000 to 35,000 T cell genomes, went into the sorted-subset replicate PCRs. In the original analysis: Junction-only immunoSEQ data arrived without quality scores, meaning filtering differed. Method: immunoSEQ multiplex PCR; TCRdb's copy keeps in-frame clones and lacks some. V, J and clone size are taken as reported in that table, and D and trimming were inferred from the DNA itself. The data show 2.3 million or so clones, with 85% to 95% seen just once and under 0.45% held by the top ten. The CDR3 extends over 17 amino acids. Germline assignment: CDR1 LNHDA and CDR2 SQIVND (reference sequence). The V gene lost 3 bases and the J gene lost 8 bases, with 24 bases spanning the gap. This record belongs to a study of shared clonotypes between healthy human individuals. General study results and limits: Some naive CD4 clonotypes, around 5%, turned up in common across four donors.

V usage is TRBV19 and J usage is TRBJ2-3; D is perhaps TRBD1 or TRBD2 (5 bases each). The TCR originated in a man aged 18-30 years in good health. Some clones in this sample may be carry-over from other donors' samples. The sequencing input was naive CD4+ T cells from PBMCs. The subset: CD45RA+ positively selected. CDR3 in amino acids: CASSIKGALRGSGTQYF. CDR3 coding DNA: TGTGCCAGTAGTATCAAAGGGGCACTTCGGGGTAGTGGTACGCAGTATTTT. Full variable domain (missing parts from reference TRBV19 and TRBJ2-3): DGGITQSPKYLFRKEGQNVTLSCEQNLNHDAMYWYRQDPGQGLRLIYYSQIVNDFQKGDIAEGYSVSREKKESFPLTVTSAQKNPTAFYLCASSIKGALRGSGTQYFGPGTRLTVL.